A single sample is the source of the 8 T cell receptor beta chains below, sequenced in a study of radiotherapy plus CTLA-4 blockade in lung cancer. TCRdb's table, derived via immunoSEQ multiplex PCR, lists solely in-frame clones and lacks some. The table records about 48,000 clones, around four fifths of them present only once. The material was peripheral blood, obtained from a patient treated with radiotherapy plus ipilimumab. All receptors derive from a human donor with non-small cell lung cancer who had stable disease on radiotherapy plus ipilimumab.

This clone was detected once. The chain combines TRBV5-6 with TRBJ2-1; 8 bases map to TRBD1. Germline CDR1 SGHDT, CDR2 YYEEEE. This CDR3 spans 17 amino acids. Trimming at V came to 1 base and at J to 5 bases, leaving 11 bases not matched to a gene. The CDR3 nucleotides are TGTGCCAGCAGCTTGTTGGCGGGCCAGGGGGCGAACAATGAGCAGTTCTTC. Translation gives CASSLLAGQGANNEQFF. Using reference TRBV5-6 and TRBJ2-1 for the parts outside the CDR3, the full variable domain is DAGVTQSPTHLIKTRGQQVTLRCSPKSGHDTVSWYQQALGQGPQFIFQYYEEEERQRGNFPDRFSGHQFPNYSSELNVNALLLGDSALYLCASSLLAGQGANNEQFFGPGTRLTVL.

This clone appeared once. J is TRBJ2-4 and V is TRBV2; the D gene is possibly TRBD1 (6 bases). Per the germline V gene, CDR1 is SNHLY and CDR2 is FYNNEI. CDR3 length: 14 residues. The ends were cut back, 8 bases at V and 2 bases at J, with 13 bases in the middle. The CDR3 spells CASGQGLSKNIQYF. CDR3 DNA: TGTGCCAGCGGGCAGGGGTTATCCAAAAACATTCAGTACTTC.

On this clone: Other nucleotide sequences in the sample specify the same CDR3. V and J are TRBV15 and TRBJ2-5; 11 bases are shared with TRBD2. Germline V gives CDR1 LNHNV, CDR2 YYDKDF (reference sequence). Losses at the gene ends were 1 base for V and 2 bases for J; bases not matched to a gene: 0. This CDR3 spans 15 amino acids. The CDR3, as DNA: TGTGCCACCAGCAGAGGACTAGCGGGACAAGAGACCCAGTACTTC. Its protein is CATSRGLAGQETQYF.

This sequence joins TRBV7-2 and TRBJ1-1, with D tentatively TRBD1 (5 bases). Germline-derived CDR1 and CDR2 are SGHTA and FQGNSA. The length of the CDR3 is 13 residues. V lost 4 bases and J 7 bases, leaving 13 bases between the germline ends. The CDR3 reads CASSSWSGGEAFF. The CDR3 coding sequence is TGTGCCAGCAGCTCATGGAGCGGGGGTGAAGCTTTCTTT.

The CDR3 DNA sequence: TGTGCCATCAGTGAGCCGGACAGCCGTTACGAGCAGTACTTC. It encodes CAISEPDSRYEQYF. The chain combines TRBV10-3 with TRBJ2-7; D is possibly TRBD1 (6 bases). The ends were cut back, 2 bases at V and 4 bases at J, with 12 bases in the middle. This CDR3 spans 14 amino acids. Per the germline V gene, CDR1 is ENHRY and CDR2 is SYGVKD.

This rearrangement joins TRBV7-2 to TRBJ2-5, with 8 bases aligning to TRBD1. Trimming removed 3 bases from V and 5 bases from J; junction bases left unmatched: 8. Germline V gene data show CDR1 as SGHTA and CDR2 as FQGNSA. This CDR3 is built from 15 residues. CDR3 loop: CASSLDRVGLETQYF. The CDR3 DNA reads as TGTGCCAGCAGCTTGGACAGGGTTGGGTTGGAGACCCAGTACTTC.

This chain uses TRBV27 with TRBJ2-1; 8 bases line up with TRBD2. The CDR3 is made up of 17 amino acids. Germline loops: CDR1 MNHEY, CDR2 SMNVEV (reference sequence). Trimming took 9 bases from V and 4 from J; bases not matched to a gene: 17. The CDR3 protein is CASSLGGAGGPYNEQFF. The CDR3 region has the DNA TGTGCCAGTTCTTTAGGTGGTGCGGGAGGCCCTTACAATGAGCAGTTCTTC.

The V gene is TRBV9, the J gene TRBJ2-5; possible D gene TRBD2, 6 bases. V dropped 0 bases and J dropped 4 bases, with 10 bases sitting between them. The CDR3 loop spans 14 amino acids. Germline V gene data show CDR1 as SGDLS and CDR2 as YYNGEE. Written as DNA, the CDR3 is TGTGCCAGCAGCGTAGGGGGAGCGGGAGAGACCCAGTACTTC. Translated: CASSVGGAGETQYF.